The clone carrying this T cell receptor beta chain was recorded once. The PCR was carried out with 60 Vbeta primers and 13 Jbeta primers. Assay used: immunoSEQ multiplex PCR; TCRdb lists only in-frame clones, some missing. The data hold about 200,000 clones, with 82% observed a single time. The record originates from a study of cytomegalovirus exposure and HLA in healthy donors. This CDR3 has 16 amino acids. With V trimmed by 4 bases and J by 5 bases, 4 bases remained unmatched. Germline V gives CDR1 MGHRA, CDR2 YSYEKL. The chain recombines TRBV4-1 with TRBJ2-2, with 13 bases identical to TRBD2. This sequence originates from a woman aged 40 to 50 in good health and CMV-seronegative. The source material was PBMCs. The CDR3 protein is CASSRGLAGVTGELFF. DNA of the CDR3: TGCGCCAGCAGCCGTGGACTAGCGGGAGTGACCGGGGAGCTGTTTTTT.